This TCR beta chain was observed in a study of OX40 agonist ivuxolimab in advanced cancers. The wider study: Patients got intravenous ivuxolimab at 0.01 to 10 mg/kg every 2 weeks. Treatment received earlier with anti-PD-1, anti-PD-L1 or anti-CTLA-4 agents was allowed, and 40% had some.

Baseline was the first blood sampling point, followed by cycle 4 day 1 and cycle 7 day 1. V lost 5 bases, J lost 9 bases, and 10 bases stayed unmatched. The CDR3 runs 14 residues. Germline assignment: CDR1 MNHNS and CDR2 SASEGT. This clone has only a few counts. The data were produced by immunoSEQ multiplex PCR, yet TCRdb's version contains in-frame clones alone and is incomplete. The table records fewer than 65,000 clones, roughly 82% of them present only once. Here the sequenced sample was CD4+ or CD8+ T cells sorted from blood, taken in a trial of the OX40 agonist ivuxolimab. The TCR comes from an adult with an advanced solid tumor such as melanoma, head and neck, liver or kidney cancer. The rearrangement joins TRBV6-1 to TRBJ1-5; 7 bases map to TRBD1. In DNA, the CDR3 is TGTGCCAGCAGTCCCGGACAGGCTAGAGGGCCCCAGCATTTT. Translating it yields CASSPGQARGPQHF.